Following are 23 T cell receptor beta chains from one sample sequenced in a study of identifying expanded T cells in peripheral blood. Some clones are missing from TCRdb's copy, which holds only in-frame ones; the method was immunoSEQ multiplex PCR. In the table there are around 91,000 clones, about 91% of which are singletons. Source material: blood. The receptors stem from a person between 18 and 70 years old in good health.

The chain combines TRBV11-2 with TRBJ2-3, with D tentatively TRBD1 or TRBD2 (5 bases each). CDR1 and CDR2 from the germline V gene are SGHAT and FQNNGV. This CDR3 region has 13 residues. V lost 6 bases and J lost 5, with 12 bases in between. The CDR3 loop is CASRGPPGDTQYF. For the CDR3, the DNA is TGTGCCAGCAGGGGACCCCCCGGAGATACGCAGTATTTT. Variable domain in full (rest from reference TRBV11-2 and TRBJ2-3): EAGVAQSPRYKIIEKRQSVAFWCNPISGHATLYWYQQILGQGPKLLIQFQNNGVVDDSQLPKDRFSAERLKGVDSTLKIQPAKLEDSAVYLCASRGPPGDTQYFGPGTRLTVL.

This rearrangement joins TRBV15 to TRBJ1-2; D not resolved. The CDR3 covers 15 residues. The ends were cut back, 0 bases at V and 3 bases at J, with 11 bases in the middle. From germline, CDR1 is LNHNV and CDR2 YYDKDF (reference sequence). As DNA, the CDR3 is TGTGCCACCAGCAGAGATCCCCAACCCGACTATGGCTACACCTTC. Translating gives CATSRDPQPDYGYTF.

This chain uses TRBV13 with TRBJ2-7; D call uncertain. The CDR3 runs 12 residues. V was clipped by 2 bases and J by 0 bases, with 2 bases between them. From germline, CDR1 is PRHDT and CDR2 FYEKMQ (reference sequence). The CDR3 bases are TGTGCCAGCAGCTTAAACTCCTACGAGCAGTACTTC. Its translation is CASSLNSYEQYF.

The genes are TRBV6-6 and TRBJ2-2; D possibly corresponds to TRBD1 (5 bases). The V end lost 6 bases, the J end lost 0 bases, and 11 bases lay between the germline ends. This CDR3 contains 15 residues. The germline V gene has CDR1 MNHNY and CDR2 SVGAGI (reference sequence). The CDR3 loop is CASRVDRANTGELFF. The CDR3 nucleotides read TGTGCCAGCAGAGTTGACAGAGCGAACACCGGGGAGCTGTTTTTT.

The CDR3 sequence is CAWTGQPNEKLFF. In nucleotides, the CDR3 is TGTGCCTGGACAGGGCAACCTAATGAAAAACTGTTTTTT. This sequence joins TRBV30 and TRBJ1-4; a weak D match, TRBD1 (5 bases). CDR3 length equals 13 residues. Germline V gene lookup returns CDR1 GTSNPN and CDR2 SVGIG (reference sequence). V was cut by 4 bases and J by 3 bases, with 9 bases left in between.

The V gene is TRBV28, the J gene TRBJ2-5, with TRBD1 matching over 7 bases. The germline V gene has CDR1 MDHEN and CDR2 SYDVKM. J lost 5 bases, V lost 5 bases, and 8 bases had no gene match. CDR3 length: 14 amino acids. CDR3 protein: CASSAPQGLETQYF. The CDR3 DNA sequence: TGTGCCAGCAGTGCCCCACAGGGGTTGGAGACCCAGTACTTC.

The chain has TRBV25-1 and TRBJ2-2; D is undetermined. This CDR3 is 14 amino acids long. Trimming pared 5 bases from V and 7 bases from J, leaving 14 bases between. Looked up from germline, CDR1 is MGHDK and CDR2 is SYGVNS. The CDR3 loop is CASSPTRSGGELFF. CDR3 sequence (DNA): TGTGCCAGCAGTCCCACCCGCAGTGGCGGGGAGCTGTTTTTT.

This chain uses TRBV18 with TRBJ1-3; 10 nucleotides align to TRBD1. The ends lost 2 bases at V and 4 bases at J; junction bases unmatched: 5. The CDR3 runs to 16 residues. Germline V gene sequence: CDR1 KGHSH, CDR2 LQKENI. CDR3 nucleotide sequence: TGTGCCAGCTCACCAAGCAAGACAGGGGGCGGAAACACCATATATTTT. Translation: CASSPSKTGGGNTIYF.

The V call is TRBV4-2, the J call TRBJ2-2; 12 bases are a match to TRBD2. Germline V gene lookup returns CDR1 LGHNA and CDR2 YNFKEQ. This CDR3 is built from 15 residues. The J segment lost 6 bases and the V segment lost 4 bases, leaving 3 bases of the junction unmatched. CDR3 amino acids: CASSPSGGDPGELFF. Written as DNA, the CDR3 is TGTGCCAGCAGCCCTAGCGGGGGGGATCCCGGGGAGCTGTTTTTT.

The chain carries TRBV15 and TRBJ2-1, with D perhaps being TRBD1 or TRBD2 (5 bases each). CDR3 length: 16 residues. Germline CDR1 is LNHNV and CDR2 is YYDKDF (reference sequence). Trimming stripped 0 bases from V and 3 bases from J, with 12 bases between. In DNA, the CDR3 is TGTGCCACCAGCAGAGAAAGGGGACCCGGCTACAATGAGCAGTTCTTC. Protein: CATSRERGPGYNEQFF.

The chain carries TRBV28 and TRBJ2-2; D is uncertain. Per germline, CDR1 MDHEN and CDR2 SYDVKM. The CDR3 extends over 12 amino acids. Trimming shortened V by 4 bases and J by 4 bases, and 4 bases separated the two germline ends. In DNA, the CDR3 is TGTGCCAGCAGTTACTCCACCGGGGAGCTGTTTTTT. It encodes CASSYSTGELFF. Full variable domain (rest looked up from reference TRBV28 and TRBJ2-2): DVKVTQSSRYLVKRTGEKVFLECVQDMDHENMFWYRQDPGLGLRLIYFSYDVKMKEKGDIPEGYSVSREKKERFSLILESASTNQTSMYLCASSYSTGELFFGEGSRLTVL.

The chain employs TRBV14 and TRBJ2-7; D uncertain. The V gene lost 0 bases and the J gene lost 7 bases, with 13 bases spanning the gap. Germline assignment: CDR1 SGHDN and CDR2 FVKESK. The CDR3 is 14 residues long. The CDR3: CASSQEPGVREQYF. The CDR3 DNA is TGTGCCAGCAGCCAAGAACCAGGAGTACGAGAGCAGTACTTC.

This chain uses TRBV6-1 with TRBJ2-7; 10 bases agree with TRBD2. The germline CDR1 and CDR2 sequences are MNHNS and SASEGT. CDR3 length equals 17 residues. The V and J ends lost 2 bases and 5 bases, in that order; junction bases with no gene match: 12. The chain's CDR3 is CASSERTLAGSSNEQYF. CDR3 in DNA: TGTGCCAGCAGTGAACGAACACTAGCGGGGTCCTCGAACGAGCAGTACTTC.

This chain connects TRBV6-1 to TRBJ2-4, with D possibly being TRBD2 (7 bases). V was pared by 1 base and J by 8 bases, with 15 bases between. In germline, CDR1 is MNHNS, CDR2 SASEGT. The CDR3 contains 15 residues. The CDR3 loop reads CASSEGGGGGDIQYF. The CDR3 nucleotides read TGTGCCAGCAGTGAAGGGGGGGGCGGAGGGGACATTCAGTACTTC.

The chain is built from TRBV7-9 and TRBJ1-1, with D hard to call. The CDR3 consists of 15 residues. Looked up from germline, CDR1 is SEHNR and CDR2 is FQNEAQ (reference sequence). V dropped 0 bases and J dropped 3 bases, with 11 bases sitting between them. CDR3 in DNA: TGTGCCAGCAGCTTAGCAGAAGGTTTATACACTGAAGCTTTCTTT. Translated, it gives CASSLAEGLYTEAFF.

This clone is termed medium-sized. CDR3 sequence: CASSLFLGQGDSEQYF. CDR3 in DNA: TGTGCCAGCAGCTTATTCTTAGGACAGGGAGACTCCGAGCAGTACTTC. The chain recombines TRBV7-9 with TRBJ2-7, with 8 positions matching TRBD1. The V and J ends lost 2 bases and 6 bases, in that order; junction bases with no gene match: 12. CDR1 is SEHNR and CDR2 is FQNEAQ in the germline V gene (reference sequence). This CDR3 is 16 amino acids long.

The chain has TRBV28 and TRBJ1-2; D ambiguous. The CDR3 sequence is 15 residues long. Germline loops: CDR1 MDHEN, CDR2 SYDVKM. V was pared by 5 bases and J by 0 bases, with 13 bases between. The CDR3 is CASSPWTESNYGYTF. The CDR3 DNA is TGTGCCAGCAGTCCTTGGACGGAATCTAACTATGGCTACACCTTC.

The V call is TRBV30, the J call TRBJ1-4, with a tentative D call TRBD1 (5 bases). Germline loops: CDR1 GTSNPN, CDR2 SVGIG (reference sequence). V was trimmed by 4 bases and J by 7 bases, leaving 13 bases between them. The CDR3 has 13 amino acids. CDR3 coding DNA: TGTGCCTGGACTCATCAGGGAGGTGAAAAACTGTTTTTT. This codes for CAWTHQGGEKLFF.

V gene TRBV7-2 combines with J gene TRBJ2-1, with D perhaps matching TRBD1 (5 bases). CDR1 SGHTA and CDR2 FQGNSA come from the germline V gene. CDR3 length: 15 residues. The V and J ends lost 4 bases and 0 bases respectively, with 10 bases between them. CDR3 DNA sequence: TGTGCCAGCAGCTCCCACAGGAGCTCCTACAATGAGCAGTTCTTC. It codes for CASSSHRSSYNEQFF.

This sequence joins TRBV5-6 and TRBJ1-1; D is ambiguous. The V end lost 6 bases, the J end lost 5 bases, and 17 bases lay between the germline ends. Germline values: CDR1 SGHDT, CDR2 YYEEEE. This CDR3 contains 14 residues. This CDR3 reads CASKRSPGGTEAFF. The CDR3 DNA reads as TGTGCCAGCAAACGCTCCCCCGGAGGAACTGAAGCTTTCTTT.

This chain joins TRBV5-6 and TRBJ1-2; D unclear. The germline V gene has CDR1 SGHDT and CDR2 YYEEEE. The germline V and J ends were trimmed by 0 bases and 7 bases, with 7 bases remaining between them. This CDR3 has 12 amino acids. CDR3 loop: CASSLGFPGYTF. CDR3 sequence (DNA): TGTGCCAGCAGCTTGGGGTTTCCTGGCTACACCTTC.

The chain is built from TRBV6-6 and TRBJ1-2; 8 nucleotides align to TRBD1. The germline V gene has CDR1 MNHNY and CDR2 SVGAGI (reference sequence). Trimming took 4 bases from V and 7 from J; bases not matched to a gene: 5. The CDR3 runs to 13 residues. In nucleotides, the CDR3 is TGTGCCAGCAGTTCCGGGACAGGAGGTGGCTACACCTTC. Amino acid sequence: CASSSGTGGGYTF.

The chain links TRBV7-9 to TRBJ2-1; maybe TRBD2 (6 bases). Trimming took off 5 bases at V and 9 bases at J, with 20 bases between the two ends. CDR3 length equals 15 residues. Germline lookup yields CDR1 SEHNR and CDR2 FQNEAQ (reference sequence). As DNA, the CDR3 is TGTGCCAGCAGCACACCCGGGACTGTAAACGGTGAGCAGTTCTTC. Translated: CASSTPGTVNGEQFF. The variable domain in full, with the rest retrieved from reference TRBV7-9 and TRBJ2-1, is DTGVSQNPRHKITKRGQNVTFRCDPISEHNRLYWYRQTLGQGPEFLTYFQNEAQLEKSRLLSDRFSAERPKGSFSTLEIQRTEQGDSAMYLCASSTPGTVNGEQFFGPGTRLTVL.